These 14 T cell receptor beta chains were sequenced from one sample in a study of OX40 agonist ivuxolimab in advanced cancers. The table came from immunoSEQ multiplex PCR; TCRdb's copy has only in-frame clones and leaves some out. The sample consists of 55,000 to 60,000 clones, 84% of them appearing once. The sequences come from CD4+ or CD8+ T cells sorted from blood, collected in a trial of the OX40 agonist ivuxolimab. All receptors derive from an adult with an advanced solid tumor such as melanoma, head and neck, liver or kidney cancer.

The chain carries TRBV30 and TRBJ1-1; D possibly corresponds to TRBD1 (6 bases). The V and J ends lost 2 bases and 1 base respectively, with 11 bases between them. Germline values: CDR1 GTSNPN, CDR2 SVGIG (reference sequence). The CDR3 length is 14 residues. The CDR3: CAWSPGVGNTEAFF. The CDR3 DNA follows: TGTGCCTGGAGTCCAGGGGTGGGGAACACTGAAGCTTTCTTT. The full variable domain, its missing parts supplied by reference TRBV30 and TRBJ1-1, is SQTIHQWPATLVQPVGSPLSLECTVEGTSNPNLYWYRQAAGRGLQLLFYSVGIGQISSEVPQNLSASRPQDRQFILSSKKLLLSDSGFYLCAWSPGVGNTEAFFGQGTRLTVV.

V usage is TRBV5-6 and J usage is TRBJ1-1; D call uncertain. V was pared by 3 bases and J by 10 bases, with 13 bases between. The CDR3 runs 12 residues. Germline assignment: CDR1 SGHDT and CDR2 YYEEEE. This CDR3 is CASSSWGGVAFF. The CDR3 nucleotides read TGTGCCAGCAGCTCGTGGGGTGGGGTAGCTTTCTTT.

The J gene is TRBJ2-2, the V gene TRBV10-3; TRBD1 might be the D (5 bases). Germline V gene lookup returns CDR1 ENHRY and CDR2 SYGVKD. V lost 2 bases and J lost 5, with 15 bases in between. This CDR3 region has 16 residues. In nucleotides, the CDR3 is TGTGCCATCAGTGAGGGTTTAGGGGCAGGTACCGGGGAGCTGTTTTTT. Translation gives CAISEGLGAGTGELFF.

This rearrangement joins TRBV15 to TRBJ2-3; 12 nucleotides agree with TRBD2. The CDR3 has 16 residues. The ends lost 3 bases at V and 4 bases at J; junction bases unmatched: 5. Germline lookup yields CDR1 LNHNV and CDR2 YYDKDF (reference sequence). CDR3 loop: CATSRRLAGEADTQYF. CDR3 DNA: TGTGCCACCAGCAGGCGACTAGCGGGAGAGGCAGATACGCAGTATTTT.

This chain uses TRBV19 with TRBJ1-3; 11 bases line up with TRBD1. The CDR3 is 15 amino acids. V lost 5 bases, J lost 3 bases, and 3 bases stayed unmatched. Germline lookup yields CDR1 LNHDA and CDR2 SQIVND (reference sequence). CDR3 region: CASSSDRGHGNTIYF. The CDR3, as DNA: TGTGCCAGTAGTTCGGACAGGGGGCATGGAAACACCATATATTTT.

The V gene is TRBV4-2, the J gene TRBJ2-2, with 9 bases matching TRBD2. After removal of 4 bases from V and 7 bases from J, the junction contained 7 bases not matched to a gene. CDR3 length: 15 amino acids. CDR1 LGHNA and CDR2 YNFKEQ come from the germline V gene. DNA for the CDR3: TGTGCCAGCAGCCCCCTAGGAGCGGGAGGCGGGGAGCTGTTTTTT. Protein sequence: CASSPLGAGGGELFF.

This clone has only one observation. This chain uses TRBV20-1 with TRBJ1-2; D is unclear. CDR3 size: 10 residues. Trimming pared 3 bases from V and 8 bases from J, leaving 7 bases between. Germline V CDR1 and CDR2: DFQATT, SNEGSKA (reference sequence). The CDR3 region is CSASSSGYTF. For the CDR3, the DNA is TGCAGTGCTAGCTCGAGCGGCTACACCTTC.

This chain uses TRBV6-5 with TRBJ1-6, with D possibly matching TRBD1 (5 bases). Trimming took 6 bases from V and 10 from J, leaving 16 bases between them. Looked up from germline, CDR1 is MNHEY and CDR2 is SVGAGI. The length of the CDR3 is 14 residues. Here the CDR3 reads CASSALRDRSPLHF. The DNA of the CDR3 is TGTGCCAGCAGCGCACTCAGGGATCGCTCACCCCTCCACTTT.

CDR3 sequence: CASSPQRGVDTDTQYF. The CDR3 DNA sequence: TGCGCCAGCAGCCCCCAGCGGGGGGTTGACACAGATACGCAGTATTTT. The V and J genes are TRBV4-1 and TRBJ2-3, with 9 nucleotides matching TRBD2. J gave up 2 bases and V 4 bases, and 7 bases lay outside the gene matches. Germline CDR1 is MGHRA and CDR2 is YSYEKL. CDR3 length: 16 amino acids.

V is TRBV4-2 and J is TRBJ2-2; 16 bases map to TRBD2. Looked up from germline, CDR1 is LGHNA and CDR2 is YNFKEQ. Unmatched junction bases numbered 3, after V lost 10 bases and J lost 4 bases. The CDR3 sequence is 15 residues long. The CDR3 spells CATGLAGGFTGELFF. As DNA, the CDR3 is TGTGCCACGGGACTAGCGGGAGGGTTCACCGGGGAGCTGTTTTTT.

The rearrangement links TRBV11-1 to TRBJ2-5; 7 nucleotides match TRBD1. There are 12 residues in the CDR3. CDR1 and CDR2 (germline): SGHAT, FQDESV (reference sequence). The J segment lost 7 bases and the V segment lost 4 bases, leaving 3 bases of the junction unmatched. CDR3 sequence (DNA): TGTGCCAGCAGCTGGTCAGGGGGGACCCAGTACTTC. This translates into CASSWSGGTQYF.

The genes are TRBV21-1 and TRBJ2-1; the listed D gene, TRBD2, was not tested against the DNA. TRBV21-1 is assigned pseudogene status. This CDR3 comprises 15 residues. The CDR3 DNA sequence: TGTGCCAGCTTCCTGACTAGCGGGAGAACAGATGAGCAGTTCTTC. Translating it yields CASFLTSGRTDEQFF.

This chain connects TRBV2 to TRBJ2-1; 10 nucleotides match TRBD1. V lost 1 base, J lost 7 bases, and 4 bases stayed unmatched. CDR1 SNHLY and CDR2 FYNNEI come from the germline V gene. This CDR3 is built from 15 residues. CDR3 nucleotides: TGTGCCAGCAGTGAAGGGGACAGGGGCTTGAATGAGCAGTTCTTC. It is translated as CASSEGDRGLNEQFF.

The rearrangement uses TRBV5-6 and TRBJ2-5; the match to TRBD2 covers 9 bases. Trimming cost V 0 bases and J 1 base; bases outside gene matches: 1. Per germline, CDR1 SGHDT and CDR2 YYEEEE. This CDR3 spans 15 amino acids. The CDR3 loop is CASSLVAGAQETQYF. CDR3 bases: TGTGCCAGCAGCTTGGTAGCGGGGGCCCAAGAGACCCAGTACTTC.